Detailed here is one T cell receptor (beta chain). Its matching antigen is unknown. This CDR3 has 13 residues. The V segment lost 6 bases and the J segment 7 bases; nucleotides outside the gene matches: 6. Per the germline V gene, CDR1 is MDHEN and CDR2 is SYDVKM. The PCR had 60 Vbeta and 13 Jbeta primers. TCRdb's copy holds only in-frame clones and misses some; the assay was immunoSEQ multiplex PCR. The data contain 120,000 to 150,000 clones, nearly 80% of them singletons. This specimen belongs to a study of cytomegalovirus exposure and HLA in healthy donors. Study findings and constraints: It was reported that TCR beta sequences correctly inferred the HLA-A and HLA-B alleles for most subjects.

Though probably carrying unrecorded immune exposures, donors were nominally healthy at sampling. The V and J genes are TRBV28 and TRBJ1-2, with 9 bases aligning to TRBD1. This TCR derives from a man between 40 and 49 years old in good health and CMV-seropositive. Sequencing was carried out using PBMCs. DNA of the CDR3: TGTGCCAGCAGCCAGGGGACAGGGATTGGCTACACCTTC. It encodes CASSQGTGIGYTF.